The 30 T cell receptor beta chains in this list originate from one sample, sequenced in a study of early T cells in non-severe SARS-CoV-2 infection. TCRdb re-derived calls from the 5' RACE reads in MiXCR, one entry per CDR3 protein. The table lists approximately 70,000 distinct CDR3 sequences, around a tenth of them singletons. Sequencing used whole blood, obtained at baseline. The receptors stem from an adult who was a healthcare worker with PCR-confirmed SARS-CoV-2 infection or an uninfected control (not recorded which).

The J gene is TRBJ2-1, the V gene TRBV4-3, with TRBD2 identical over 9 bases. V lost 0 bases, J lost 7 bases, and 16 bases stayed unmatched. The CDR3 loop spans 19 amino acids. Per germline, CDR1 LGHNA and CDR2 YSLEER. CDR3 in DNA: TGCGCCAGCAGCCAAGACCACCCGGGGGTAGCGGGGGATACAAATGAGCAGTTCTTC. Translation: CASSQDHPGVAGDTNEQFF.

This clonotype was seen a few times. The V call is TRBV10-3, the J call TRBJ2-2; a possible D gene is TRBD2 (5 bases). V lost 6 bases and J lost 5, with 16 bases in between. CDR1 is ENHRY, CDR2 SYGVKD, per germline. The CDR3 loop spans 15 amino acids. CDR3 residues: CAIRDSGLGTGELFF. CDR3 coding DNA: TGTGCCATCAGGGACTCGGGTCTAGGAACCGGGGAGCTGTTTTTT.

The sample holds a few counts of this clonotype. The V gene is TRBV18, the J gene TRBJ1-4, with TRBD1 as a possible D gene (5 bases). The ends were cut back, 1 base at V and 7 bases at J, with 13 bases in the middle. This CDR3 is 15 amino acids long. CDR1 and CDR2 from the germline V gene are KGHSH and LQKENI. CDR3 DNA sequence: TGTGCCAGCTCACCACAAGGGACGGTGGGTGAAAAACTGTTTTTT. Encoded protein: CASSPQGTVGEKLFF. The full variable domain, in which reference TRBV18 and TRBJ1-4 provide the parts outside the CDR3, is NAGVMQNPRHLVRRRGQEARLRCSPMKGHSHVYWYRQLPEEGLKFMVYLQKENIIDESGMPKERFSAEFPKEGPSILRIQQVVRGDSAAYFCASSPQGTVGEKLFFGSGTQLSVL.

This clonotype was counted at least ten times. The V gene is TRBV7-9, the J gene TRBJ2-3; 14 positions match TRBD2. The V and J ends lost 5 bases and 3 bases, in that order; junction bases with no gene match: 4. The length of the CDR3 is 16 residues. Germline V gives CDR1 SEHNR, CDR2 FQNEAQ (reference sequence). CDR3 DNA sequence: TGTGCCAGCAGCCCCTGGACTAGCGGGGGGACAGATACGCAGTATTTT. Its protein is CASSPWTSGGTDTQYF.

The chain joins TRBV6-1 to TRBJ2-1, with 14 bases aligning to TRBD2. V dropped 3 bases and J dropped 9; count of bases not matched to a gene: 10. Per germline, CDR1 MNHNS and CDR2 SASEGT. The CDR3 has 17 amino acids. The chain's CDR3 is CASSDGLAGGPRREQFF. The CDR3 DNA reads TGTGCCAGCAGTGACGGACTAGCGGGGGGACCACGGCGTGAGCAGTTCTTC.

This clonotype showed up just a few times. This chain connects TRBV5-1 to TRBJ2-1, with D possibly TRBD2 on 5 matching bases. The V end lost 4 bases, the J end lost 8 bases, and 13 bases lay between the germline ends. Germline CDR1 reads SGHRS; CDR2 reads YFSETQ. The CDR3 extends over 13 amino acids. CDR3 nucleotides: TGCGCCAGCAGCCGGGGTGGAGGCGATGAGCAGTTCTTC. This gives the protein CASSRGGGDEQFF.

The chain is built from TRBV10-3 and TRBJ2-3; possibly TRBD1 for D (7 bases). Trimming removed 5 bases from V and 2 bases from J, with 11 bases in between. Germline CDR1 ENHRY, CDR2 SYGVKD. The CDR3 has 14 residues. The CDR3: CAISQGGLTDTQYF. The CDR3 DNA is TGTGCCATCAGTCAGGGGGGACTCACAGATACGCAGTATTTT.

This clonotype was seen at least ten times. J is TRBJ2-3 and V is TRBV7-3, with 10 bases aligning to TRBD1. CDR3 length: 15 residues. V lost 2 bases, J lost 4 bases, and 3 bases stayed unmatched. CDR1 and CDR2 (germline): SGHTA, FQGTGA. DNA for the CDR3: TGTGCCAGCAGCTTAGGGGACAGGGGACCAGATACGCAGTATTTT. Translation: CASSLGDRGPDTQYF.

Many counts were recorded for this clonotype. The rearrangement links TRBV6-6 to TRBJ2-5; 8 bases fit TRBD1. This CDR3 is built from 15 residues. Losses at the gene ends were 5 bases for V and 4 bases for J; bases not matched to a gene: 9. Per germline, CDR1 MNHNY and CDR2 SVGAGI (reference sequence). Written as DNA, the CDR3 is TGTGCCAGCAGTGCCGACAGGGGAGGAATAGAGACCCAGTACTTC. Its translation is CASSADRGGIETQYF.

The J gene is TRBJ1-1, the V gene TRBV25-1; D is uncertain. Per germline, CDR1 MGHDK and CDR2 SYGVNS. The V end was cut by 6 bases, the J end by 5 bases, with 13 bases between. This CDR3 comprises 13 residues. CDR3 in amino acids: CASSPRAETEAFF. The CDR3 nucleotides are TGTGCCAGCAGCCCGAGGGCGGAGACTGAAGCTTTCTTT.

The CDR3 protein is CASSLSGGSEKLFF. The CDR3 DNA follows: TGTGCCAGCAGTTTATCCGGGGGAAGTGAAAAACTGTTTTTT. This sequence joins TRBV27 and TRBJ1-4; tentatively, D is TRBD1 (5 bases). Germline V gives CDR1 MNHEY, CDR2 SMNVEV (reference sequence). This CDR3 comprises 14 residues. V lost 0 bases to trimming and J lost 7 bases, with 9 bases between them.

In this sample, this clonotype turned up a few times. The rearrangement links TRBV24-1 to TRBJ1-2; TRBD1 matches 10 bases. V lost 5 bases and J lost 5; bases outside the gene matches: 13. This CDR3 spans 17 amino acids. Germline CDR1 KGHDR, CDR2 SFDVKD. CDR3 sequence: CATSAPSGTGEPYGYTF. In DNA form, the CDR3 reads TGTGCCACCAGTGCCCCGTCCGGGACAGGGGAGCCTTATGGCTACACCTTC.

The table lists this clonotype with many counts. The chain is built from TRBV7-6 and TRBJ2-5, with TRBD1 identical over 11 bases. This CDR3 contains 16 residues. CDR1 is SGHVS and CDR2 is FNYEAQ in the germline V gene. With V trimmed by 1 base and J by 4 bases, 5 bases remained unmatched. CDR3 residues: CASSLGGTGGRETQYF. CDR3 nucleotides: TGTGCCAGCAGCTTAGGCGGGACAGGGGGTAGAGAGACCCAGTACTTC.

The chain combines TRBV12-3 or TRBV12-4 with TRBJ2-7; D might be TRBD1 or TRBD2, each matching 5 bases. This CDR3 is 14 amino acids long. Trimming took 6 bases from V and 2 from J, leaving 14 bases between them. CDR3 in DNA: TGTGCCAGCAGCCCTTACCGGGGCCCCTACGAGCAGTACTTC. Amino acids: CASSPYRGPYEQYF.

This chain uses TRBV2 with TRBJ2-3; 11 positions agree with TRBD2. Trimming removed 9 bases from V and 4 bases from J; junction bases left unmatched: 6. There are 14 residues in the CDR3. CDR1 is SNHLY, CDR2 FYNNEI, per germline. CDR3 protein: CASPLAGVADTQYF. CDR3 DNA: TGTGCCAGTCCACTAGCGGGGGTCGCAGATACGCAGTATTTT.

J is TRBJ2-5 and V is TRBV6-4; 8 nucleotides match TRBD1. With 4 bases clipped from V and 4 bases from J, the junction kept 2 bases outside the gene matches. This CDR3 has 13 amino acids. Looked up from germline, CDR1 is MRHNA and CDR2 is SNTAGT. The CDR3 loop is CASSVTGGETQYF. The CDR3 DNA reads TGTGCCAGCAGTGTAACAGGGGGAGAGACCCAGTACTTC.

There are many counts of this clonotype. This sequence joins TRBV3-1 and TRBJ2-7, with 8 nucleotides matching TRBD1. The germline V gene encodes CDR1 LGHDT and CDR2 YNNKEL (reference sequence). This CDR3 spans 14 amino acids. The J segment lost 3 bases and the V segment lost 9 bases, leaving 10 bases of the junction unmatched. The CDR3: CASTTGTGVYEQYF. The DNA of the CDR3 is TGTGCCAGTACAACCGGGACAGGCGTCTACGAGCAGTACTTC.

The table lists this clonotype with many counts. The chain recombines TRBV7-3 with TRBJ2-2, with D perhaps matching TRBD1 (6 bases). The V gene lost 2 bases and the J gene lost 7 bases, with 11 bases spanning the gap. The CDR3 loop spans 14 amino acids. Germline CDR1 SGHTA, CDR2 FQGTGA. CDR3 nucleotide sequence: TGTGCCAGCAGCTTACACAGGGCGGGCGGGGAGCTGTTTTTT. This sequence encodes CASSLHRAGGELFF.

Many counts were recorded for this clonotype. The chain is built from TRBV30 and TRBJ2-3; the match to TRBD2 covers 8 bases. Per germline, CDR1 GTSNPN and CDR2 SVGIG (reference sequence). Trimming took 0 bases from V and 2 from J; bases not matched to a gene: 1. The CDR3 consists of 14 residues. CDR3 protein: CAWSVSGNTDTQYF. CDR3 DNA sequence: TGTGCCTGGAGTGTTAGCGGGAACACAGATACGCAGTATTTT.

J is TRBJ1-3 and V is TRBV12-3 or TRBV12-4; D might be TRBD1 (6 bases). Trimming shortened V by 1 base and J by 0 bases, and 10 bases separated the two germline ends. This CDR3 has 16 amino acids. CDR3 protein: CASSLGQGYSGNTIYF. Written as DNA, the CDR3 is TGTGCCAGCAGTTTAGGGCAGGGGTACTCTGGAAACACCATATATTTT.

This clonotype was observed a few times. The chain combines TRBV18 with TRBJ2-2; no clear D. Looked up from germline, CDR1 is KGHSH and CDR2 is LQKENI. V was trimmed by 6 bases and J by 10 bases, leaving 9 bases between them. This CDR3 spans 11 amino acids. The CDR3 DNA is TGTGCCAGCTCGGATAGTGCGGAGCTGTTTTTT. As protein: CASSDSAELFF.

This clonotype has at least ten counts. V and J are TRBV7-2 and TRBJ2-7, with D perhaps matching TRBD1 or TRBD2 (5 bases each). V lost 5 bases and J lost 2, with 13 bases in between. Germline values: CDR1 SGHTA, CDR2 FQGNSA. CDR3 length: 14 amino acids. The CDR3 DNA is TGTGCCAGCAGCCTCCGGGACGCTGCCTACGAGCAGTACTTC. Its translation is CASSLRDAAYEQYF.

The V and J genes are TRBV11-2 and TRBJ2-1; tentatively, D is TRBD1 (5 bases). V was clipped by 6 bases and J by 1 base, with 16 bases between them. CDR1 and CDR2 from the germline V gene are SGHAT and FQNNGV. The CDR3 covers 16 residues. CDR3 in DNA: TGTGCCAGCAGAACTGGTCCCAAGGGGTCCTACAATGAGCAGTTCTTC. It codes for CASRTGPKGSYNEQFF.

This clonotype was seen a few times. The V gene is TRBV6-2 or TRBV6-3, the J gene TRBJ2-3; D is unresolved. The CDR3 runs to 12 residues. CDR1 and CDR2 (germline): MNHEY, SVGEGT. V lost 6 bases and J 3 bases, leaving 7 bases between the germline ends. The CDR3 here is CASSPETDTQYF. The DNA of the CDR3 is TGTGCCAGCAGCCCAGAGACAGATACGCAGTATTTT.

The chain uses TRBV7-8 and TRBJ2-3, with 8 bases fitting TRBD2. Germline lookup yields CDR1 SGHVS and CDR2 FQNEAQ. V lost 5 bases, J lost 5 bases, and 12 bases stayed unmatched. This CDR3 comprises 16 residues. The CDR3 bases are TGTGCCAGCAGCACCAGGAGCGGGGGAGAGATAGATACGCAGTATTTT. This translates into CASSTRSGGEIDTQYF.

This clonotype was counted only a few times. This sequence joins TRBV5-1 and TRBJ2-2, with D possibly matching TRBD1 (6 bases). Germline V gene lookup returns CDR1 SGHRS and CDR2 YFSETQ. Trimming stripped 0 bases from V and 0 bases from J, with 15 bases between. The CDR3 has 18 residues. CDR3 sequence: CASSLAPDRTANTGELFF. CDR3 bases: TGCGCCAGCAGCTTGGCCCCTGACAGGACCGCGAACACCGGGGAGCTGTTTTTT.

The chain links TRBV7-8 to TRBJ1-4; D not resolved. This CDR3 comprises 15 residues. V was clipped by 3 bases and J by 0 bases, with 8 bases between them. From germline, CDR1 is SGHVS and CDR2 FQNEAQ. CDR3 bases: TGTGCCAGCAGCTTGACGAGAGCAACTAATGAAAAACTGTTTTTT. This sequence encodes CASSLTRATNEKLFF.

This clonotype came up a few times. Here the CDR3 reads CASSSTVSETQYF. CDR3 sequence (DNA): TGTGCCAGCAGCTCTACCGTCAGTGAAACGCAGTATTTT. The chain joins TRBV3-1 to TRBJ2-3; D is unresolved. The CDR3 length is 13 residues. The ends were cut back, 5 bases at V and 9 bases at J, with 15 bases in the middle. The germline CDR1 and CDR2 sequences are LGHDT and YNNKEL (reference sequence).

This clonotype occurred many times. The chain recombines TRBV27 with TRBJ1-2; no clear D. Germline V gene sequence: CDR1 MNHEY, CDR2 SMNVEV (reference sequence). V was cut by 6 bases and J by 4 bases, with 9 bases left in between. This CDR3 spans 12 amino acids. CDR3 in DNA: TGTGCCAGCAGGACAAGTCCCTATGGCTACACCTTC. Amino acids: CASRTSPYGYTF.

There are many counts of this clonotype. The chain joins TRBV5-4 to TRBJ2-7; TRBD1 agrees at 7 bases. CDR3 size: 14 residues. The germline V gene encodes CDR1 SGHNT and CDR2 YYREEE (reference sequence). The trim removed 4 bases at V and 0 bases at J, leaving 4 bases unmatched. The CDR3 protein is CASSPGQTSYEQYF. CDR3 DNA: TGTGCCAGCAGCCCGGGACAGACCTCCTACGAGCAGTACTTC.